These 23 T cell receptor beta chains originate from one sample sequenced in a study of CD8+CD57+ T cells in acquired aplastic anemia. Genomic DNA, serving as template, underwent TCR beta VDJ and CDR3 profiling. TCRdb itself ran the reads through MiXCR, one entry per CDR3 protein. In the table there are fewer than 250,000 distinct CDR3 sequences, around 45% of which are singletons. All patients picked for sequencing had shown, by flow cytometry, an expansion of CD8+CD57+ cells. Sequencing was performed on sorted CD4+, CD8+, or CD8+CD57+ T cells (not recorded which) from PBMCs. The receptors stem from a human donor with aplastic anemia.

This chain joins TRBV9 and TRBJ2-5; 14 positions match TRBD2. This CDR3 is built from 16 residues. From germline, CDR1 is SGDLS and CDR2 YYNGEE. The V gene end was trimmed by 3 bases and the J gene end by 5 bases; junction bases not matched to a gene: 6. The CDR3 reads CASSAMTSGGAETQYF. In nucleotides, the CDR3 is TGTGCCAGCAGCGCCATGACTAGCGGGGGGGCGGAGACCCAGTACTTC.

The chain couples TRBV15 to TRBJ2-1, with 7 nucleotides matching TRBD2. The CDR3 totals 12 residues. Per germline, CDR1 LNHNV and CDR2 YYDKDF (reference sequence). J was trimmed by 15 bases and V by 0 bases; bases with no gene match: 5. The CDR3 spells CATSRDSGLGFF. CDR3 DNA: TGTGCCACCAGCAGAGATTCAGGACTAGGGTTCTTC.

This clonotype was detected ten times or more. The chain couples TRBV7-9 to TRBJ2-3, with D perhaps TRBD2 (5 bases). V was pared by 5 bases and J by 1 base, with 13 bases between. CDR1 and CDR2 from the germline V gene are SEHNR and FQNEAQ (reference sequence). This CDR3 is 15 amino acids long. The CDR3 reads CASSPTRLRTDTQYF. DNA for the CDR3: TGTGCCAGCAGCCCCACACGACTACGCACAGATACGCAGTATTTT.

Comment on this clonotype: The junction differs from germline at one of its ends, possibly a read error. The chain couples TRBV15 to TRBJ2-6; TRBD1 might be the D (6 bases). The CDR3 consists of 15 residues. Germline CDR1 is LNHNV and CDR2 is YYDKDF (reference sequence). The CDR3 reads CATSARGTGANVLAF. CDR3 sequence (DNA): TGTGCCACCAGCGCCAGGGGAACTGGGGCCAACGTCCTGGCTTTC.

The table lists this clonotype with many counts. The chain joins TRBV9 to TRBJ2-7, with no clear D. Looked up from germline, CDR1 is SGDLS and CDR2 is YYNGEE. The V end lost 4 bases, the J end lost 3 bases, and 17 bases lay between the germline ends. The CDR3 consists of 15 residues. Here the CDR3 DNA reads TGTGCCAGCAGCCCGAAGGGCGAGTTCAGCTACGAGCAGTACTTC. It translates to CASSPKGEFSYEQYF.

On this clonotype itself: A much larger clone differs by one base, so this may be a read error. The chain has TRBV19 and TRBJ2-1, with 7 bases lining up with TRBD2. CDR1 LNHDA and CDR2 SQIVND come from the germline V gene (reference sequence). This CDR3 is 15 amino acids long. CDR3 loop: CASSPLADSYNEQLF. The CDR3 DNA sequence: TGTGCCAGTAGTCCCCTAGCGGACTCCTACAATGAGCAGCTCTTC. The entire variable domain, with the rest obtained from reference TRBV19 and TRBJ2-1, is as follows: DGGITQSPKYLFRKEGQNVTLSCEQNLNHDAMYWYRQDPGQGLRLIYYSQIVNDFQKGDIAEGYSVSREKKESFPLTVTSAQKNPTAFYLCASSPLADSYNEQLFGPGTRLTVL.

This clonotype was counted ten times or more. The chain uses TRBV7-8 and TRBJ2-7, with 7 bases lining up with TRBD1. Germline V gives CDR1 SGHVS, CDR2 FQNEAQ. V trimming: 3 bases; J trimming: 4 bases; junction bases outside the gene matches: 9. The CDR3 extends over 15 amino acids. The CDR3, as DNA: TGTGCCAGCAGCTTTAGCCGGGGACAGCTGTACGAGCAGTACTTC. This sequence encodes CASSFSRGQLYEQYF.

This clonotype is a singleton in its sample. This chain uses TRBV27 with TRBJ2-7; possible D gene TRBD1, 5 bases. Trimming left V 6 bases short and J 3 bases short, with 9 bases between. Germline V CDR1 and CDR2: MNHEY, SMNVEV (reference sequence). The CDR3 has 12 residues. CDR3 sequence reads: CASRGLYYEQYF. CDR3 DNA sequence: TGTGCCAGCAGGGGGCTATACTACGAGCAGTACTTC.

Worth noting for this clonotype: A much larger clone is a single base away; this may be a read error. This chain connects TRBV6-5 to TRBJ2-7, with D tentatively TRBD1 (6 bases). This CDR3 region has 14 residues. Germline loops: CDR1 MNHEY, CDR2 SVGAGI. Here the CDR3 reads CAGSYGQYSYEQYF. The CDR3 nucleotides read TGTGCCGGCAGTTACGGACAGTACTCCTACGAGCAGTACTTC.

This clonotype showed up just once. This rearrangement joins TRBV25-1 to TRBJ2-1; tentative D call: TRBD1 (5 bases). CDR3 size: 11 residues. V was pared by 5 bases and J by 10 bases, with 9 bases between. Germline CDR1 reads MGHDK; CDR2 reads SYGVNS. The CDR3 protein is CASSQDTEQFF. The CDR3 DNA sequence: TGTGCCAGCAGTCAGGACACAGAGCAGTTCTTC.

The chain couples TRBV2 to TRBJ1-5; D is perhaps TRBD1 (5 bases). Per germline, CDR1 SNHLY and CDR2 FYNNEI. The CDR3 is made up of 14 amino acids. Trimming took 4 bases from V and 3 from J, leaving 10 bases between them. CDR3 sequence: CASSVRGVNQPQHF. As DNA, the CDR3 is TGTGCCAGCAGTGTTAGAGGGGTCAATCAGCCCCAGCATTTT.

The chain combines TRBV2 with TRBJ2-7; D possibly corresponds to TRBD1 (5 bases). V was trimmed by 5 bases and J by 9 bases, leaving 20 bases between them. Germline CDR1 SNHLY, CDR2 FYNNEI. The CDR3 consists of 14 residues. CDR3 sequence: CASSFMARVDGQYF. Written as DNA, the CDR3 is TGTGCCAGCAGTTTTATGGCCAGGGTGGACGGGCAGTACTTC.

Only a few counts were recorded for this clonotype. The chain links TRBV27 to TRBJ2-1; 11 bases fit TRBD2. V lost 8 bases, J lost 7 bases, and 7 bases stayed unmatched. From germline, CDR1 is MNHEY and CDR2 SMNVEV (reference sequence). The CDR3 loop spans 14 amino acids. Here the CDR3 reads CASRTSGSRNEQFF. The CDR3 region has the DNA TGTGCCAGCCGCACTAGCGGGAGTCGTAATGAGCAGTTCTTC.

The rearrangement joins TRBV25-1 to TRBJ1-6; weak D call: TRBD1 (6 bases). V lost 3 bases and J lost 7, with 7 bases in between. The CDR3 length is 13 residues. Germline CDR1 reads MGHDK; CDR2 reads SYGVNS. DNA of the CDR3: TGTGCCAGCAGTGACACAGGGAATTCACCCCTCCACTTT. Translated, it gives CASSDTGNSPLHF.

This clonotype was recorded a few times. The gene calls are TRBV20-1 and TRBJ2-7; 11 bases fit TRBD1. The germline V gene has CDR1 DFQATT and CDR2 SNEGSKA (reference sequence). V was pared by 3 bases and J by 4 bases, with 17 bases of the junction left unmatched. The CDR3 sequence is 18 residues long. CDR3 sequence reads: CSARHYRDRGRERYEQYF. CDR3 nucleotide sequence: TGCAGTGCTAGGCATTACCGGGACAGGGGGAGGGAGAGGTACGAGCAGTACTTC.

The table lists this clonotype with a few counts. A read error may account for a junction end that differs from germline. This sequence joins TRBV20-1 and TRBJ1-6; possibly TRBD1 for D (6 bases). This CDR3 spans 12 amino acids. The V gene's germline CDR1 is DFQATT and CDR2 SNEGSKA (reference sequence). As DNA, the CDR3 is TGCAGTGCTACCCAGACCCGGGACATGCTAATGTTT. Translation: CSATQTRDMLMF.

The sample holds many counts of this clonotype. The chain links TRBV25-1 to TRBJ2-1; D gene ambiguous. CDR3 length: 14 amino acids. The V end was cut by 0 bases, the J end by 6 bases, with 9 bases between. Germline CDR1 and CDR2: MGHDK and SYGVNS. DNA of the CDR3: TGTGCCAGCAGTGAATATAAGGTATCCAATGAGCAGTTCTTC. Translating gives CASSEYKVSNEQFF.

Regarding this clonotype: A read error may account for a junction end that differs from germline. This rearrangement joins TRBV14 to TRBJ2-5; no clear D gene. Germline CDR1 SGHDN, CDR2 FVKESK. This CDR3 contains 11 residues. The CDR3 nucleotides are TGTGCCACCAGCAGTGGGTGGACCCAGTACTTC. Translation: CATSSGWTQYF.

The table lists this clonotype with a count of one. A much larger clone sits a single nucleotide away, making a read error possible. In DNA, the CDR3 is TGTGCCAGCATCCAGATGGGGGCGCACACTGAAGCTTTCTTT. Translating gives CASIQMGAHTEAFF. The gene calls are TRBV6-2 or TRBV6-3 and TRBJ1-1; tentatively, D is TRBD1 (6 bases). The CDR3 is 14 amino acids. V lost 7 bases and J 3 bases, leaving 15 bases between the germline ends. The germline V gene encodes CDR1 MNHEY and CDR2 SVGEGT.

Notes on this clonotype: Since a much larger clone is just one base distant, this may be a read error. The gene calls are TRBV28 and TRBJ1-1, with 8 bases identical to TRBD1. Germline CDR1 reads MDHEN; CDR2 reads SYDVKM. The CDR3 has 13 amino acids. This CDR3 is CASSQGAHTEAYF. The CDR3 DNA is TGTGCCAGCAGTCAGGGGGCTCACACTGAAGCTTACTTT.

This clonotype was detected a few times. This likely comes from a read error, as the CDR3 has no conserved phenylalanine or tryptophan at its end. The J gene is TRBJ1-5, the V gene TRBV12-3 or TRBV12-4, with D perhaps matching TRBD1 (5 bases). Between the trimmed V and J ends, which lost 7 bases and 0 bases, there was a span of 10 bases. The CDR3 extends over 14 amino acids. CDR3 coding DNA: TGTGCCAGCACTCTAGGGGATAGCAATCAGCCCCAGCATCTT. Protein: CASTLGDSNQPQHL.

CDR3 nucleotides: TGTGCCAGCAGCTTGGCGGCAGAGTCTTCACCCCTCCACTTT. Translating it yields CASSLAAESSPLHF. The chain recombines TRBV5-5 with TRBJ1-6; no definite D call. Trimming took 0 bases from V and 9 from J, leaving 10 bases between them. This CDR3 comprises 14 residues. Germline CDR1 is SGHKS and CDR2 is YYEKEE (reference sequence). The full variable domain, completed using reference TRBV5-5 and TRBJ1-6, is DAGVTQSPTHLIKTRGQQVTLRCSPISGHKSVSWYQQVLGQGPQFIFQYYEKEERGRGNFPDRFSARQFPNYSSELNVNALLLGDSALYLCASSLAAESSPLHFGNGTRLTVT.

This clonotype was found many times. The chain recombines TRBV10-3 with TRBJ2-2; possibly TRBD1 for D (5 bases). CDR3 length equals 12 residues. The germline gives CDR1 ENHRY, CDR2 SYGVKD. Trimming took off 3 bases at V and 7 bases at J, with 6 bases between the two ends. The CDR3 spells CAISDRGGELFF. In nucleotides, the CDR3 is TGTGCCATCAGTGATAGGGGCGGGGAGCTGTTTTTT.